Sequencing of this T cell receptor beta chain was carried out in a study of blood T cell repertoires in COVID-19. Background on the study: From the United States, Italy and Spain came samples of acute and convalescent COVID-19. PBMCs, B-cell-depleted T cells, or T cells were the source of the cDNA or gDNA that made up the material.

CDR3 size: 14 residues. The trim removed 7 bases at V and 4 bases at J, leaving 7 bases unmatched. In germline, CDR1 is MNHEY, CDR2 SMNVEV (reference sequence). Study processing details: Quantification of nucleated cells was approximated via reference gene primer amplification. Sequencing used immunoSEQ multiplex PCR; TCRdb keeps in-frame clones, though not all of them. V and J calls and clone size are as listed in that table; D and trimming were resolved from the DNA. This sample has fewer than 250,000 clones, with around 82% found just once. The clonotype was recovered from a woman between 40 and 55 years old with active or convalescent COVID-19. The sample comprised peripheral blood. The chain combines TRBV27 with TRBJ1-1, with 9 bases aligning to TRBD1. Written as DNA, the CDR3 is TGTGCCAGCAACGACCTGACAGGGGGCACTGAAGCTTTCTTT. Translating it yields CASNDLTGGTEAFF.